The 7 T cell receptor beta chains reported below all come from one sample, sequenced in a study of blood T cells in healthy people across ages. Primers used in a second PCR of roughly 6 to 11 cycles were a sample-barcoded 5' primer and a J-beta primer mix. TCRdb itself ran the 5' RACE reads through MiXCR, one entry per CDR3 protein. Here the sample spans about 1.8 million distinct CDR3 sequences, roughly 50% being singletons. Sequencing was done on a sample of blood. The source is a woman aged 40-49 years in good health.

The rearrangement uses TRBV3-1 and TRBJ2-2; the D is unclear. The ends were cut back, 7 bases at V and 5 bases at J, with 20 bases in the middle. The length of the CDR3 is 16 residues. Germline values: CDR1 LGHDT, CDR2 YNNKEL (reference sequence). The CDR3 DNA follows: TGTGCCAGCACCCAGGACCCTCTGAGGCCTACCGGGGAGCTGTTTTTT. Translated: CASTQDPLRPTGELFF.

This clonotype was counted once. CDR3 sequence (DNA): TGTGCCAGCAGTGAAGCTACAGCTCAAGAGACCCAGTACTTC. The encoded protein is CASSEATAQETQYF. This sequence joins TRBV25-1 and TRBJ2-4, with D uncertain. Gene TRBJ2-5 matches the end of the DNA better, so the J call may be wrong. Germline loops: CDR1 MGHDK, CDR2 SYGVNS. The CDR3 extends over 14 amino acids.

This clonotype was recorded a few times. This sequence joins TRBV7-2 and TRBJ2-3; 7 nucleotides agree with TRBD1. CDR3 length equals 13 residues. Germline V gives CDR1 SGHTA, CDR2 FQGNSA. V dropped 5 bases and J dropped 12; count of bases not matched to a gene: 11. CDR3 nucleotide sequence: TGTGCCAGCAGCGGCCGGGACAGTCAACCCCAGTATTTT. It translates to CASSGRDSQPQYF. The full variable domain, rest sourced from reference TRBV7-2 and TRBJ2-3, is GAGVSQSPSNKVTEKGKDVELRCDPISGHTALYWYRQSLGQGLEFLIYFQGNSAPDKSGLPSDRFSAERTGGSVSTLTIQRTQQEDSAVYLCASSGRDSQPQYFGPGTRLTVL.

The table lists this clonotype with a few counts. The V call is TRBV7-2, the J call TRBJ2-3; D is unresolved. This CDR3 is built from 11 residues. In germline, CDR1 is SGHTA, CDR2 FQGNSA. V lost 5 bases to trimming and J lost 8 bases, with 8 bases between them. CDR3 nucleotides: TGTGCCAGCAGCCCCGAAGTTACGCAGTATTTT. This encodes CASSPEVTQYF.

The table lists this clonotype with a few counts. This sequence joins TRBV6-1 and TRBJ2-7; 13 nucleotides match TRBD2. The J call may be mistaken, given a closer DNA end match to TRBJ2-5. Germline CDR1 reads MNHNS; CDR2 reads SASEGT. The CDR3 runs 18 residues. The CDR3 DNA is TGTGCCAGCAGTGATGAGGGACTAGCGGGGCTACCGGGGGAGACCCAGTACTTC. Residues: CASSDEGLAGLPGETQYF.

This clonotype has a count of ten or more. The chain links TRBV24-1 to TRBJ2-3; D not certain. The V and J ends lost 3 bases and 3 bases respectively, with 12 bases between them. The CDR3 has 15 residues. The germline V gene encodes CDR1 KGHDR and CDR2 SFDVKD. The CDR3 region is CATSDPLTHTDTQYF. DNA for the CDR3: TGTGCCACCAGTGATCCCTTGACTCATACAGATACGCAGTATTTT.

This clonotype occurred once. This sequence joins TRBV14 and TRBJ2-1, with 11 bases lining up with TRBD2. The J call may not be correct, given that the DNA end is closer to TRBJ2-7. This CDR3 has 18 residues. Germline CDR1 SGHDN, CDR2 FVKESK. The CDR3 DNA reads TGTGCCAGCAGCCATAGCGGGGGGGCTTACGCCCCCTACAATGAGCAGTACTTC. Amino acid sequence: CASSHSGGAYAPYNEQYF.